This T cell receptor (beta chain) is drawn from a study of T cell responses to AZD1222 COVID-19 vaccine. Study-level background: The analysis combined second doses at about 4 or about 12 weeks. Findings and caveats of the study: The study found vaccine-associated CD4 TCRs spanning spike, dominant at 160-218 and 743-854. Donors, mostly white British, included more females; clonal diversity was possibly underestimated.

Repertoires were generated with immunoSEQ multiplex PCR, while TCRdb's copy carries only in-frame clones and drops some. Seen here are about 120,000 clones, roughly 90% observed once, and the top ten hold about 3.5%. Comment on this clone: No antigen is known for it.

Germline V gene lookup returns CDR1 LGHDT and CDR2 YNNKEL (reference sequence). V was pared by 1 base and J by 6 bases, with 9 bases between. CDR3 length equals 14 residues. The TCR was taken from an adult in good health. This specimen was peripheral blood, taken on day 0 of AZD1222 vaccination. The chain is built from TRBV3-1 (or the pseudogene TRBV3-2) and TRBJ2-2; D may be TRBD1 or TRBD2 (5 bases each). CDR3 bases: TGTGCCAGCAGCCAAGGGTGGGGGTCCGGGGAGCTGTTTTTT. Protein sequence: CASSQGWGSGELFF.